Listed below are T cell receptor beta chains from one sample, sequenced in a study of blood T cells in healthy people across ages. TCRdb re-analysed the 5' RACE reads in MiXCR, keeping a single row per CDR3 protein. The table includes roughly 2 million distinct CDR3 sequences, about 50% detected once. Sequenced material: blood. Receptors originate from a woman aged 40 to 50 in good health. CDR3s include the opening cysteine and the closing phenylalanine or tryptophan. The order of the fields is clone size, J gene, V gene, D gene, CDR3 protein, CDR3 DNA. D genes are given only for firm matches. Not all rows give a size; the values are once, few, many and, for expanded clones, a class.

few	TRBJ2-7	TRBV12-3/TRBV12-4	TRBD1	CASSPHPGQPFDSYEQYF	TGTGCCAGCAGTCCCCACCCGGGACAGCCTTTTGACTCCTACGAGCAGTACTTC
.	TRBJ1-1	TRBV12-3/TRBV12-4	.	CASSLFRSEAFF	TGTGCCAGCAGCTTATTCAGGAGTGAAGCTTTCTTT
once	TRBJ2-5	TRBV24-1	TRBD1	CATSGPWYRGPAEQETQYF	TGTGCCACCAGTGGTCCTTGGTACAGGGGTCCGGCAGAGCAAGAGACCCAGTACTTC
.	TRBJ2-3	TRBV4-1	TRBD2	CASSLRVGGAGDTRYF	TGCGCCAGCAGTCTAAGGGTAGGAGGAGCGGGAGATACGCGGTATTTT
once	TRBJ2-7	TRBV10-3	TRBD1	CAISSGQGGSYEQYF	TGTGCCATCAGTAGTGGACAGGGTGGCTCCTACGAGCAGTACTTC
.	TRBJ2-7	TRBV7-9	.	CASSLGAFESEQYF	TGTGCCAGCAGCTTAGGCGCGTTCGAAAGCGAGCAGTACTTC
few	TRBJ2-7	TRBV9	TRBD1	CASSFRDRVSSYEQYF	TGTGCCAGCAGCTTCCGGGACAGGGTTAGCTCCTACGAGCAGTACTTC
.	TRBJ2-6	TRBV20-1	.	CSARVQGSAGANVLTF	TGCAGTGCTAGAGTCCAGGGATCGGCTGGGGCCAACGTCCTGACTTTC
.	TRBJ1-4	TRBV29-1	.	CSVLRRGPNEKLFF	TGCAGCGTTTTGCGGAGGGGACCTAATGAAAAACTGTTTTTT
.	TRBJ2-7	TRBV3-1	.	CASSRRINNEQYF	TGTGCCAGCAGCCGCAGAATAAACAATGAGCAGTACTTC
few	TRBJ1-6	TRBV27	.	CASSLIGGRNSPLHF	TGTGCCAGCAGTTTAATAGGGGGTCGGAATTCACCCCTCCACTTT
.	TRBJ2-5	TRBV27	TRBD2	CASRLTSGGSVEQYF	TGTGCCAGCAGATTGACTAGCGGGGGATCTGTTGAGCAGTACTTC
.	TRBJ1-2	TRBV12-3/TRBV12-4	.	CASTYDRSIDGYTF	TGTGCCAGCACCTACGACAGGTCTATAGATGGCTACACCTTC
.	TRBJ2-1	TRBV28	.	CATLFPLGNEQFF	TGTGCCACCCTATTTCCCCTCGGCAATGAGCAGTTCTTC
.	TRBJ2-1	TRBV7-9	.	CASSQGVGEYNEQFF	TGTGCCAGCAGCCAAGGTGTAGGGGAATACAATGAGCAGTTCTTC
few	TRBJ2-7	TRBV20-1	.	CSARANRVGRYEQYF	TGCAGTGCTAGGGCAAACAGGGTTGGACGCTACGAGCAGTACTTC
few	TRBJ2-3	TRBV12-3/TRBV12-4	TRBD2	CASSIDPGGDTQYF	TGTGCCAGCAGTATCGATCCGGGGGGAGATACGCAGTATTTT
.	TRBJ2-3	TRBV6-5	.	CASSWGQGGTQYF	TGTGCCAGCAGTTGGGGTCAGGGGGGTACGCAGTATTTT
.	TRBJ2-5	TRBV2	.	CASTRNGRRQETQYF	TGTGCCAGCACCAGGAACGGGAGACGGCAAGAGACCCAGTACTTC
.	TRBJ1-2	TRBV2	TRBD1	CASRTGTGAYYGYTF	TGTGCCAGCAGGACCGGGACAGGGGCTTACTATGGCTACACCTTC
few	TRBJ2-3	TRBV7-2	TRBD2	CASSLGARGRRGTDTQYF	TGTGCCAGCAGCTTAGGGGCGCGGGGGAGGCGCGGCACAGATACGCAGTATTTT
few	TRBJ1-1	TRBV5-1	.	CASSSAGQSEAFF	TGCGCCAGCAGCTCCGCCGGTCAGTCTGAAGCTTTCTTT
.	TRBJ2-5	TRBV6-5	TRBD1	CASSYGGTGRETQYF	TGTGCCAGCAGTTACGGAGGGACAGGGCGAGAGACCCAGTACTTC
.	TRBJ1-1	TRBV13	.	CASSLVRRSRVGDTEAFF	TGTGCCAGCAGTTTAGTGCGGAGATCGAGGGTAGGGGACACTGAAGCTTTCTTT
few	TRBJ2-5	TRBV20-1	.	CSARDLNQQPETQYF	TGCAGTGCTAGAGATCTAAACCAACAGCCGGAGACCCAGTACTTC
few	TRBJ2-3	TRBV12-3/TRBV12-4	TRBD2	CASSTGTSEQYF	TGTGCCAGCAGTACCGGGACTAGCGAGCAGTATTTT
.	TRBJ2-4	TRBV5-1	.	CASSVPGSANIQYF	TGCGCCAGCAGCGTGCCTGGATCGGCGAACATTCAGTACTTC
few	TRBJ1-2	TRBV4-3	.	CASSQGRDLYGYTF	TGCGCCAGCAGCCAAGGGCGGGACCTATATGGCTACACCTTC
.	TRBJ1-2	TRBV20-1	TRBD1	CSARDLDRGGYTF	TGCAGTGCTAGGGATCTGGACAGGGGCGGCTACACCTTC
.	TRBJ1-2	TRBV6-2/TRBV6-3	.	CASSGTRDYGYTF	TGTGCCAGCAGTGGGACGAGGGACTATGGCTACACCTTC
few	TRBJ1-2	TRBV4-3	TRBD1	CASSQEGQGAIGYTF	TGCGCCAGCAGCCAAGAGGGACAGGGGGCTATTGGCTACACCTTC
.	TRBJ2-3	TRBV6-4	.	CASSDAPVGTRGTDTQYF	TGTGCCAGCAGTGACGCTCCAGTGGGGACCAGGGGCACAGATACGCAGTATTTT
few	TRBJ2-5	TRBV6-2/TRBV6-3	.	CASRRRDALQETQYF	TGTGCCAGCCGTAGAAGGGACGCCCTCCAAGAGACCCAGTACTTC
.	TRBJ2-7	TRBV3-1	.	CASSLRLVQNNEQYF	TGTGCCAGCAGCCTGAGACTCGTACAAAACAATGAGCAGTACTTC
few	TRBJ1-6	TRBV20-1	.	CSANSRGRNNSPLHF	TGCAGTGCTAACTCCAGGGGACGGAATAATTCACCCCTCCACTTT
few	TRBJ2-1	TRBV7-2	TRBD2	CASSLGYGGGASYNEQFF	TGTGCCAGCAGCTTAGGTTACGGCGGGGGGGCCTCCTACAATGAGCAGTTCTTC
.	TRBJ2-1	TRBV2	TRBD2	CASSDSGGIDEQFF	TGTGCCAGCAGTGACAGCGGGGGGATCGATGAGCAGTTCTTC
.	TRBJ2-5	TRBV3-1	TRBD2	CASSQDILAGEWETQYF	TGTGCCAGCAGCCAAGACATCCTAGCGGGGGAATGGGAGACCCAGTACTTC
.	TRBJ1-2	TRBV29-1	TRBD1	CSVCDRGGGYTF	TGCAGCGTCTGCGACAGGGGCGGGGGCTACACCTTC
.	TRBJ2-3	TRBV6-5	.	CACSYSPSGVARTQYF	TGTGCCTGCAGTTACTCCCCTTCGGGAGTTGCACGCACGCAGTATTTT